This T cell receptor (beta chain) originates from a study of response to subunit inactivated influenza vaccine. Study results and limitations: The authors suggested that every seasonal influenza vaccination recruits few new T cells.

TCRdb reprocessed the RT-PCR reads via MiXCR and lists one record per CDR3 protein. Among more than 700,000 distinct CDR3 sequences listed, 21% were seen once. The CDR3 is 13 residues long. V lost 4 bases and J lost 2, with 9 bases in between. There are a few counts of this clonotype. Its specificity is not known. The V gene is TRBV12-3 or TRBV12-4, the J gene TRBJ2-7, with a weak D call TRBD1 (6 bases). The sequencing used PBMCs from blood, collected 4 to 6 days after vaccination. This clonotype was sampled from a man aged 50-59 years who received an inactivated influenza vaccine. The CDR3 DNA reads TGTGCCAGCAGTTCGGACAGTACCTACGAGCAGTACTTC. It is translated as CASSSDSTYEQYF.